Below are 27 T cell receptor beta chains sequenced from a single sample in a study of immune evolution from preneoplasia to lung adenocarcinoma. Only in-frame clones appear in the TCRdb table, and some are missing; sequencing was by immunoSEQ multiplex PCR. The table records tens of thousands of clones, around 85% of them present only once. Material: FFPE invasive lung adenocarcinoma tissue. Source of these receptors: a person aged 55 to 75 with lung adenocarcinoma.

The rearrangement joins TRBV28 to TRBJ2-2; D unresolved. This CDR3 has 13 amino acids. Germline CDR1 reads MDHEN; CDR2 reads SYDVKM. V gave up 6 bases and J gave up 0 bases, with 5 bases separating them. CDR3 in amino acids: CASRGANTGELFF. CDR3 coding DNA: TGTGCCAGCAGAGGCGCGAACACCGGGGAGCTGTTTTTT.

The chain recombines TRBV7-2 with TRBJ2-5, with D perhaps TRBD1 (6 bases). The CDR3 covers 13 residues. Germline V gene data show CDR1 as SGHTA and CDR2 as FQGNSA. V lost 5 bases and J lost 9, with 16 bases in between. Here the CDR3 DNA reads TGTGCCAGCAGCCAGCGACAGGACGTGTCCCAGTACTTC. This translates into CASSQRQDVSQYF. The variable domain in full, completed from reference TRBV7-2 and TRBJ2-5, reads GAGVSQSPSNKVTEKGKDVELRCDPISGHTALYWYRQSLGQGLEFLIYFQGNSAPDKSGLPSDRFSAERTGGSVSTLTIQRTQQEDSAVYLCASSQRQDVSQYFGPGTRLLVL.

The chain is built from TRBV5-1 and TRBJ2-1, with a possible D match to TRBD1 (6 bases). Trimming cost V 3 bases and J 4 bases, with 14 bases left between them. The CDR3 covers 15 residues. CDR1 SGHRS and CDR2 YFSETQ come from the germline V gene. CDR3 DNA: TGCGCCAGCAGCTCCACTCAAACAGGGTACAATGAGCAGTTCTTC. Translation: CASSSTQTGYNEQFF.

This clone has a handful of counts. The V call is TRBV28, the J call TRBJ1-2; D perhaps matches TRBD1 (5 bases). Germline V gives CDR1 MDHEN, CDR2 SYDVKM. V shed 2 bases and J shed 8 bases, with 12 bases lying between them. The CDR3 spans 13 residues. CDR3 in DNA: TGTGCCAGCAGTTTAGGGGGGGTAGGGGGCTACACCTTC. Translation gives CASSLGGVGGYTF.

The gene calls are TRBV6-1 and TRBJ2-4; D may be TRBD2 (5 bases). Trimming took 2 bases from V and 1 from J, leaving 15 bases between them. Germline CDR1 is MNHNS and CDR2 is SASEGT. The CDR3 runs 17 residues. The CDR3: CASSELRGFLAKNIQYF. Here the CDR3 DNA reads TGTGCCAGCAGTGAATTACGGGGATTTTTGGCCAAAAACATTCAGTACTTC.

The sample holds one count of this clone. The V call is TRBV5-1, the J call TRBJ2-3; unclear D gene. The CDR3 has 14 amino acids. Germline CDR1 SGHRS, CDR2 YFSETQ. V was pared by 4 bases and J by 5 bases, with 14 bases between. The CDR3 region has the DNA TGCGCCAGCAGCCCGGGCGTTACCCAAGATACGCAGTATTTT. This sequence encodes CASSPGVTQDTQYF.

The chain couples TRBV18 to TRBJ1-2; D perhaps matches TRBD1 (5 bases). Germline loops: CDR1 KGHSH, CDR2 LQKENI. The V end lost 2 bases, the J end lost 0 bases, and 10 bases lay between the germline ends. The CDR3 is 15 amino acids. The CDR3 coding sequence is TGTGCCAGCTCACCATTAGGGGATGCTAACTATGGCTACACCTTC. It codes for CASSPLGDANYGYTF.

The CDR3 DNA follows: TGCAGCGCCAAAAGGGACAGGAACTACGAGCAGTACTTC. It is translated as CSAKRDRNYEQYF. The V gene is TRBV29-1, the J gene TRBJ2-7; the match to TRBD1 covers 8 bases. The V gene's germline CDR1 is SQVTM and CDR2 ANQGSEA. This CDR3 is built from 13 residues. The ends lost 7 bases at V and 3 bases at J; junction bases unmatched: 8.

The chain links TRBV5-1 to TRBJ2-2; TRBD2 matches at 11 bases. Germline V gene data show CDR1 as SGHRS and CDR2 as YFSETQ. This CDR3 spans 16 amino acids. J was trimmed by 7 bases and V by 2 bases; bases with no gene match: 7. The CDR3 loop reads CASSLTSGRTNGELFF. Here the CDR3 DNA reads TGCGCCAGCAGCTTAACTAGCGGGAGAACGAACGGGGAGCTGTTTTTT.

The rearrangement joins TRBV18 to TRBJ1-5, with D possibly being TRBD1 (5 bases). CDR3 length: 14 amino acids. V lost 2 bases and J 5 bases, leaving 10 bases between the germline ends. From germline, CDR1 is KGHSH and CDR2 LQKENI. The CDR3 sequence is CASSPDSTDQPQHF. CDR3 coding DNA: TGTGCCAGCTCACCAGACAGCACCGATCAGCCCCAGCATTTT.

As to this clone: A single base separates this from a much larger clone, so it may be a read error. Different DNA sequences within this sample yield the same CDR3. V gene TRBV7-8 combines with J gene TRBJ1-1, with D uncertain. This CDR3 is built from 13 residues. Germline CDR1 reads SGHVS; CDR2 reads FQNEAQ. The CDR3 DNA follows: TGTGCCAGTAGCTTTACTGGATCCACTGAAGCTTTCTTT. Encoded protein: CASSFTGSTEAFF.

CDR3 region: CASSSRQGISDEQFF. In DNA, the CDR3 is TGTGCCAGCAGCTCCAGACAGGGTATTAGCGATGAGCAGTTCTTC. This chain connects TRBV7-9 to TRBJ2-1, with 7 bases lining up with TRBD1. Trimming removed 4 bases from V and 8 bases from J; junction bases left unmatched: 11. The CDR3 covers 15 residues. Germline-derived CDR1 and CDR2 are SEHNR and FQNEAQ (reference sequence).

The gene calls are TRBV28 and TRBJ2-3; 7 bases are shared with TRBD1. V lost 4 bases to trimming and J lost 6 bases; unmatched junction nucleotides: 1. This CDR3 comprises 12 residues. The germline gives CDR1 MDHEN, CDR2 SYDVKM. CDR3 loop: CASSSRGDTQYF. CDR3 sequence (DNA): TGTGCCAGCAGTTCCAGGGGGGATACGCAGTATTTT.

The V and J genes are TRBV5-4 and TRBJ2-7, with D perhaps TRBD1 (5 bases). The CDR3 loop spans 14 amino acids. Germline V CDR1 and CDR2: SGHNT, YYREEE (reference sequence). The ends were cut back, 2 bases at V and 4 bases at J, with 13 bases in the middle. The CDR3 loop reads CASSFQGARYEQYF. The CDR3 region has the DNA TGTGCCAGCAGCTTCCAAGGGGCAAGATACGAGCAGTACTTC.

The chain combines TRBV2 with TRBJ2-2; no clear D. Germline V lookup: CDR1 SNHLY, CDR2 FYNNEI. V dropped 3 bases and J dropped 5 bases, with 10 bases sitting between them. The CDR3 length is 14 residues. DNA for the CDR3: TGTGCCAGCAGTGACACCGCTATTACCGGGGAGCTGTTTTTT. Its protein product is CASSDTAITGELFF.

This clone ranks as medium-sized. The chain combines TRBV19 with TRBJ2-7; D possibly corresponds to TRBD1 (5 bases). This CDR3 has 13 amino acids. Trimming removed 4 bases from V and 6 bases from J, with 13 bases in between. The germline V gene encodes CDR1 LNHDA and CDR2 SQIVND (reference sequence). The CDR3 sequence is CASSSYAGREQYF. CDR3 in DNA: TGTGCCAGTAGTAGTTATGCAGGGCGCGAGCAGTACTTC.

This chain joins TRBV5-1 and TRBJ1-2, with D unresolved. Trimming removed 4 bases from V and 1 base from J, with 11 bases in between. The CDR3 runs to 14 residues. CDR1 SGHRS and CDR2 YFSETQ come from the germline V gene. This chain's CDR3 is CASSPTGDNYGYTF. The CDR3 DNA sequence: TGCGCCAGCAGCCCGACGGGAGATAACTATGGCTACACCTTC.

As regards this clone: This CDR3 is also generated by other DNA sequences in the sample. This chain connects TRBV16 to TRBJ1-4; weak D call: TRBD1 (5 bases). The V gene lost 6 bases and the J gene lost 13 bases, with 24 bases spanning the gap. This CDR3 contains 15 residues. Germline-derived CDR1 and CDR2 are KGHSY and FQNENV. CDR3 coding DNA: TGTGCCAGCAGTCCCCAGGTAGGGACCTCCGGAGGACTGTTTTTT. Translation: CASSPQVGTSGGLFF.

The chain uses TRBV19 and TRBJ1-2; the D gene is possibly TRBD1 (6 bases). Germline V CDR1 and CDR2: LNHDA, SQIVND (reference sequence). V lost 4 bases to trimming and J lost 6 bases, with 18 bases between them. The CDR3 length is 15 residues. The CDR3 DNA reads as TGTGCCAGTAGTACAGACAGGCGCTACGGGCATGGCTACACCTTC. It is translated as CASSTDRRYGHGYTF.

The rearrangement uses TRBV7-6 and TRBJ2-3; D is possibly TRBD2 (6 bases). The CDR3 has 14 residues. Trimming stripped 2 bases from V and 7 bases from J, with 13 bases between. Looked up from germline, CDR1 is SGHVS and CDR2 is FNYEAQ. The CDR3 bases are TGTGCCAGCAGCTTATCCGGGGGTACGAATACGCAGTATTTT. Its translation: CASSLSGGTNTQYF.

V usage is TRBV27 and J usage is TRBJ1-2, with unresolved D. The CDR3 has 14 amino acids. Germline assignment: CDR1 MNHEY and CDR2 SMNVEV (reference sequence). Deletions cut 5 bases from V and 7 bases from J, with 17 bases between. This CDR3 is CASSLLSDYGGYTF. The CDR3 DNA reads as TGTGCCAGCAGTCTCCTAAGTGACTATGGTGGCTACACCTTC.

V and J are TRBV18 and TRBJ2-1; D unresolved. Germline V gene sequence: CDR1 KGHSH, CDR2 LQKENI. The ends were cut back, 3 bases at V and 8 bases at J, with 11 bases in the middle. CDR3 length equals 13 residues. The DNA for the CDR3 is TGTGCCAGCTCACCGGATGAGCGACATGAGCAGTTCTTC. Its protein is CASSPDERHEQFF.

This clone occurred once. The chain recombines TRBV6-1 with TRBJ2-5; 14 positions agree with TRBD2. CDR1 is MNHNS and CDR2 is SASEGT in the germline V gene. The CDR3 totals 18 residues. Trimming took 0 bases from V and 5 from J; bases not matched to a gene: 8. CDR3: CASSEAIPGLAGAETQYF. In nucleotides, the CDR3 is TGTGCCAGCAGTGAAGCCATCCCGGGACTAGCGGGAGCGGAGACCCAGTACTTC.

This clone is a singleton in its sample. Here the CDR3 reads CASFNGMNTEAFF. The CDR3 DNA reads TGTGCCAGCTTTAACGGTATGAACACTGAAGCTTTCTTT. The J gene is TRBJ1-1, the V gene TRBV28; D gene ambiguous. The germline V gene encodes CDR1 MDHEN and CDR2 SYDVKM. Deletions cut 8 bases from V and 0 bases from J, with 10 bases between. The CDR3 totals 13 residues.

The J gene is TRBJ1-3, the V gene TRBV6-1; D possibly corresponds to TRBD1 (6 bases). This CDR3 region has 14 residues. The germline gives CDR1 MNHNS, CDR2 SASEGT. V lost 8 bases, J lost 2 bases, and 13 bases lay in between. The CDR3 reads CASLKGGAGNTIYF. Written as DNA, the CDR3 is TGTGCCAGCCTTAAGGGGGGGGCTGGAAACACCATATATTTT.

This clone was seen a few times. The chain joins TRBV7-2 to TRBJ2-3; tentatively, D is TRBD1 (5 bases). Germline assignment: CDR1 SGHTA and CDR2 FQGNSA. CDR3 length equals 13 residues. Trimming removed 5 bases at V and 6 bases at J, with 12 bases between. Here the CDR3 reads CASSLSQGDTQYF. Here the CDR3 DNA reads TGTGCCAGCAGCCTTTCCCAGGGTGATACGCAGTATTTT.

This clone was counted a single time. The chain couples TRBV7-2 to TRBJ1-2, with TRBD1 matching 7 bases. This CDR3 comprises 15 residues. CDR1 is SGHTA and CDR2 is FQGNSA in the germline V gene. The V gene end was trimmed by 5 bases and the J gene end by 4 bases; junction bases not matched to a gene: 10. The CDR3 is CASSQGSRGVYGYTF. The CDR3 region has the DNA TGTGCCAGCAGCCAAGGTTCCAGGGGGGTCTATGGCTACACCTTC.